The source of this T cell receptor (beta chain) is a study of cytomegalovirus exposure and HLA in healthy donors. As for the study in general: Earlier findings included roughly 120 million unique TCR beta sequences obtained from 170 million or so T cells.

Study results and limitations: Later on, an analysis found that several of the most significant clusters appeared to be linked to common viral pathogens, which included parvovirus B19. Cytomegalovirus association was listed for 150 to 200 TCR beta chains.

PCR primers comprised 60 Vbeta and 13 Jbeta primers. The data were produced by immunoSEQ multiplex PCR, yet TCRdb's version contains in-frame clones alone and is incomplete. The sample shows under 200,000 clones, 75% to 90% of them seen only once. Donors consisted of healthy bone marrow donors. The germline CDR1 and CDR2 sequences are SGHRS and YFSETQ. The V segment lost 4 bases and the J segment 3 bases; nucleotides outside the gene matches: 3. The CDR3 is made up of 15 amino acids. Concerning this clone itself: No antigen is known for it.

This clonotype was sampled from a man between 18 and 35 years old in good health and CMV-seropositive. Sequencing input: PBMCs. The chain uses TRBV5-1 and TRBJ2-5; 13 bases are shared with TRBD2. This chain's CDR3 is CASSAGLAGEETQYF. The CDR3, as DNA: TGCGCCAGCAGCGCCGGACTAGCGGGGGAAGAGACCCAGTACTTC.